The sequence of this T cell receptor (beta chain) was determined in a study of TIL therapy for anti-PD-1-resistant metastatic lung cancer. Time point specified: pre-treatment sample, taken before nivolumab and TIL therapy. Sequencing used immunoSEQ v3. Measured with immunoSEQ multiplex PCR; TCRdb has only the in-frame clones, and not every one. The sample lists about 60,000 clones; about nine tenths were seen once. The CDR3 spans 13 residues. The germline CDR1 and CDR2 sequences are SGHVS and FQNEAQ. Trimming at V came to 6 bases and at J to 7 bases, leaving 6 bases not matched to a gene. The material was blood, obtained at baseline. The rearrangement uses TRBV7-8 and TRBJ2-7, with 10 bases aligning to TRBD2. The clonotype was recovered from a person between 25 and 80 years old with non-small cell lung cancer. The CDR3 spells CASRAGGPWEQYF. For the CDR3, the DNA is TGTGCCAGCAGAGCGGGAGGGCCATGGGAGCAGTACTTC.